The source of this TCR beta chain is a study of spatial heterogeneity in lung cancer. Overall study: For the average unique TCR and UMI combination, more than 8.5 occurrences appeared in raw reads.

There are a few counts of this clonotype. The time point here: sample taken at primary tumor resection. Whole RNA from tumor, nontumor lung or frozen PBMC was sequenced unsorted. The cohort: about 79 early-stage, untreated non-small cell lung cancer patients. TCR cDNA molecules each had a unique molecular identifier. TCRdb analysed the 5' RACE reads with MiXCR anew, one entry per CDR3 protein. The repertoire holds tens of thousands of distinct CDR3 sequences, with around 7.5% as singletons. J gave up 12 bases and V 3 bases, and 2 bases lay outside the gene matches. The CDR3 runs 13 residues. Germline lookup yields CDR1 LGHDT and CDR2 YNNKEL (reference sequence).

This TCR was sampled from a male donor with early-stage non-small cell lung cancer. The chain has TRBV3-1 and TRBJ2-1; 13 nucleotides align to TRBD2. The sample consisted of PBMCs, taken at surgery. The CDR3 DNA reads TGTGCCAGCAGCCAGGGACTAGCGGGACTGCAGTTCTTC. It specifies CASSQGLAGLQFF.